What follows describes a single T cell receptor (beta chain). Its antigen is as yet unknown. V lost 3 bases and J lost 4; bases outside the gene matches: 7. Looked up from germline, CDR1 is MGHRA and CDR2 is YSYEKL. There are 16 residues in the CDR3. This specimen comes from a study of cytomegalovirus exposure and HLA in healthy donors. Notes on the study in general: Researchers counted about 150 TCR beta chains as cytomegalovirus-associated. In a later analysis, HLA-C alleles had the fewest associated TCRs, DRB1 alleles the most.

This PCR relied on a set of 60 Vbeta primers and 13 Jbeta primers. The data were produced by immunoSEQ multiplex PCR, yet TCRdb's version contains in-frame clones alone and is incomplete. Of approximately 130,000 clones listed, 75% to 85% are singletons. The sample comprised PBMCs. This TCR came from a man in his fifties in good health and CMV-seronegative. The chain couples TRBV4-1 to TRBJ2-3, with TRBD1 identical over 10 bases. The CDR3 loop reads CASSHTGTGAADTQYF. The CDR3 DNA reads TGCGCCAGCAGCCACACCGGGACAGGGGCCGCAGATACGCAGTATTTT.